The rows below give T cell receptor beta chains drawn from one sample of a study of T cell responses to AZD1222 COVID-19 vaccine. Produced via immunoSEQ multiplex PCR; TCRdb's table is partial and in-frame only. The table records 150,000 to 200,000 clones, 85% to 95% of them present only once. The sequenced sample was peripheral blood, obtained on day 0 of AZD1222 vaccination. These receptors originate from an adult in good health. Each CDR3 is given with its conserved first and last residue. A D gene is named only where the DNA matches it firmly. Size tells how often a clone was seen (once, few, many) or the class of an expanded clone, and some rows leave it out.

d_call,clone_size,j_call,v_call,cdr3_nt,cdr3_aa
TRBD1,once,TRBJ2-4,TRBV11-2,TGTGCCAGCAGCTTAGGCCCACAGGGGGCTCTAGCCAAAAACATTCAGTACTTC,CASSLGPQGALAKNIQYF
NA,NA,TRBJ1-1,TRBV9,TGTGCCAGCAGCGTGTCACCTACGAACACTGAAGCTTTCTTT,CASSVSPTNTEAFF
TRBD1,NA,TRBJ1-4,TRBV10-3,TGTGCCATCAGTAAGGGACAGCTAGATGAAAAACTGTTTTTT,CAISKGQLDEKLFF
TRBD1,NA,TRBJ1-1,TRBV5-5,TGTGCCAGCAGCTTCATGGGACAGGGAGCTTTCTTT,CASSFMGQGAFF
TRBD2,NA,TRBJ2-3,TRBV19,TGTGCCAGTAGGACGGGGGGACGCACAGATACGCAGTATTTT,CASRTGGRTDTQYF
NA,NA,TRBJ1-6,TRBV10-3,TGTGCCATAACCACAGGGACCTCTAATTCACCCCTCCACTTT,CAITTGTSNSPLHF
NA,once,TRBJ1-5,TRBV30,TGTGCCTGGAGTGTAGAGGTCGGACAGCCCCAGCATTTT,CAWSVEVGQPQHF
NA,NA,TRBJ2-3,TRBV29-1,TGCAGCGTTCCTCGCCTGGGGGCCACCACAGATACGCAGTATTTT,CSVPRLGATTDTQYF
NA,NA,TRBJ2-2,TRBV9,TGTGCCAGCAGCGTAGTCCCAAGGGACACCGGGGAGCTGTTTTTT,CASSVVPRDTGELFF
TRBD1,NA,TRBJ1-2,TRBV19,TGTGCCAGTAGTCCTATTGGTGGGACAGGGACTAACTATGGCTACACCTTC,CASSPIGGTGTNYGYTF
NA,NA,TRBJ1-1,TRBV21-1,TGTGCCAGCAGCGAACTAGGATATGGTCGGGGGACTGAAGCTTTCTTT,CASSELGYGRGTEAFF
NA,NA,TRBJ1-1,TRBV5-8,TGTGCCAGCAGGGTTGCAGGGAACACTGAAGCTTTCTTT,CASRVAGNTEAFF
TRBD1,NA,TRBJ1-5,TRBV4-3,TGCGCCAGCAGCCAAGACGGACAGGGTGGTCAGCCCCAGCATTTT,CASSQDGQGGQPQHF
NA,NA,TRBJ2-6,TRBV27,TGTGCCAGCAGTTTTCTGGAATCTGGGGCCAACGTCCTGACTTTC,CASSFLESGANVLTF
NA,once,TRBJ2-5,TRBV5-1,TGCGCCAGCAGCCCGGAAGACGGTTATGGAGAGACCCAGTACTTC,CASSPEDGYGETQYF
NA,once,TRBJ2-5,TRBV19,TGTGCCAGTAGTATAGACAGTGCGACGGAGACCCAGTACTTC,CASSIDSATETQYF
NA,NA,TRBJ1-5,TRBV28,TGTGCCAGCAGTCGAGGTAGCAATCAGCCCCAGCATTTT,CASSRGSNQPQHF
NA,NA,TRBJ1-5,TRBV30,TGTGCCTGGAGTGTTCAGTCGGCAGGTCAGCCCCAGCATTTT,CAWSVQSAGQPQHF
NA,NA,TRBJ1-2,TRBV30,TGTGCCTGGAGCACAGGGTCTGGCGGCATCTTC,CAWSTGSGGIF
NA,NA,TRBJ2-3,TRBV30,TGTGCCTGGAGTCTAGCTAGCACAGATACGCAGTATTTT,CAWSLASTDTQYF
NA,NA,TRBJ2-1,TRBV7-8,TGTGCCAGCAGCTTAGGGGCAGGGACTCTAGGAAATGAGCAGTTCTTC,CASSLGAGTLGNEQFF
NA,NA,TRBJ1-2,TRBV12-3/TRBV12-4,TGTGCCAGCAGGTATCAGAATAACTATGGCTACACCTTC,CASRYQNNYGYTF
NA,NA,TRBJ1-1,TRBV6-4,TGTGCCAGCAGGGCATCAATGAACACTGAAGCTTTCTTT,CASRASMNTEAFF
NA,NA,TRBJ1-5,TRBV4-1,TGCGCCAGCAGCCAAGTTTCGAATAGCAATCAGCCCCAGCATTTT,CASSQVSNSNQPQHF
NA,NA,TRBJ1-2,TRBV2,TGTGCCAGCACCGAAAGAGGTTTTGGCTACACCTTC,CASTERGFGYTF
NA,NA,TRBJ1-5,TRBV2,TGTGCCAGCAGGGAATATAGCAATCAGCCCCAGCATTTT,CASREYSNQPQHF
NA,NA,TRBJ2-7,TRBV6-2/TRBV6-3,TGTGCCAGCAGCAATTACGAGCAGTACTTC,CASSNYEQYF
TRBD2,NA,TRBJ2-3,TRBV20-1,TGCAGTGCTAGTCGGCGGGGGGCCTCCACAGATACGCAGTATTTT,CSASRRGASTDTQYF
TRBD1,NA,TRBJ2-7,TRBV6-5,TGTGCCAGCAGTTACCGGGACAGGGGAGCCGAGCAGTACTTC,CASSYRDRGAEQYF
TRBD1,NA,TRBJ2-5,TRBV7-9,TGTGCCAGCAGCTTAAGGGACAGGCAAGAGACCCAGTACTTC,CASSLRDRQETQYF
NA,once,TRBJ1-6,TRBV6-5,TGTGCCAGCACCCTCAGGACAGACTATAATTCACCCCTCCACTTT,CASTLRTDYNSPLHF
NA,NA,TRBJ1-5,TRBV29-1,TGCAGCGTTGAAGCGGGGGCGAGGAATCAGCCCCAGCATTTT,CSVEAGARNQPQHF
NA,NA,TRBJ1-5,TRBV7-2,TGTGCCAGCAGCTTAGTCAGGACCAGTGGGCAGCCCCAGCATTTT,CASSLVRTSGQPQHF
TRBD1,NA,TRBJ1-4,TRBV7-2,TGTGCCAGCAGCCTGAGAACTGGGGACAGGAGAAATGAAAAACTGTTTTTT,CASSLRTGDRRNEKLFF
TRBD2,NA,TRBJ2-1,TRBV28,TGTGCCAGCAGAATAGCGGGGGGCTACAATGAGCAGTTCTTC,CASRIAGGYNEQFF
TRBD1,NA,TRBJ2-5,TRBV6-1,TGTGCCAGCAGTGAAGCGCAGCAGGGGGCTGAAGAGACCCAGTACTTC,CASSEAQQGAEETQYF
NA,NA,TRBJ1-5,TRBV30,TGTGCCTGGAGTGTACATAGTAAGGTCTGGCAGCCCCAGCATTTT,CAWSVHSKVWQPQHF
NA,NA,TRBJ2-5,TRBV5-1,TGCGCCAGCAGCGGCGGAATCGAAGCGGAGACCCAGTACTTC,CASSGGIEAETQYF
TRBD1,NA,TRBJ1-2,TRBV25-1,TGTGCCAGCAGTCCCGGACAGGGGGCGTATGGCTACACCTTC,CASSPGQGAYGYTF
TRBD1,NA,TRBJ1-5,TRBV7-9,TGTGCCAGCAGCCCGGACAGGGACGATAGCAATCAGCCCCAGCATTTT,CASSPDRDDSNQPQHF
TRBD1,NA,TRBJ2-2,TRBV7-6,TGTGCCAGCAGCTTGGGACAGAATCCTACCGGGGAGCTGTTTTTT,CASSLGQNPTGELFF
TRBD1,NA,TRBJ1-2,TRBV4-2,TGTGCCAGCAGCCAAACAGGGGCGGGTGGCTACACCTTC,CASSQTGAGGYTF
TRBD1,NA,TRBJ2-7,TRBV5-1,TGCGCCAGCAGTGTGGACAGGGAGCACTACGAGCAGTACTTC,CASSVDREHYEQYF
NA,NA,TRBJ1-3,TRBV29-1,TGCAGCGTTGAAGACGGAGGACAGCTAAACTCTGGAAACACCATATATTTT,CSVEDGGQLNSGNTIYF
NA,NA,TRBJ2-2,TRBV5-1,TGCGCCAGCAGCGGAAGTCCAGGGTCGACCGGGGAGCTGTTTTTT,CASSGSPGSTGELFF
TRBD1,NA,TRBJ2-7,TRBV19,TGTGCCAGTTCAGGGGGCATCGACGAGCAGTACTTC,CASSGGIDEQYF
NA,NA,TRBJ2-7,TRBV6-5,TGTGCCAGCAGGAGAGAGGGTAGGAACTACGAGCAGTACTTC,CASRREGRNYEQYF